This T cell receptor (beta chain) was profiled in a study of cytomegalovirus exposure and HLA in healthy donors. Regarding the study as a whole: Many donors carried some public TCRs, although rarity characterized most TCR sequences. In the 95 to 150 validation repertoires, a later analysis found that first-cohort TCR clusters tended to co-occur.

Profiling relied on immunoSEQ multiplex PCR, and the TCRdb table lists in-frame clones only, not all of them. The sample has about 58,000 clones, 90% seen once. While the first cohort had several hundred subjects, the donors belonged to the separate validation cohort of over a hundred subjects. About this clone: The antigen remains unidentified.

Trimming stripped 5 bases from V and 0 bases from J, with 11 bases between. Germline lookup yields CDR1 SGHVS and CDR2 FNYEAQ. The CDR3 length is 15 residues. Sample: PBMCs. This receptor was identified in a man younger than 35 in good health and CMV-seronegative. The rearrangement joins TRBV7-6 to TRBJ1-3; the D gene is possibly TRBD1 (6 bases). The CDR3 coding sequence is TGTGCCAGCAGCCTTACAGGGCCCTCTGGAAACACCATATATTTT. This translates into CASSLTGPSGNTIYF. Combining the CDR3 with reference TRBV7-6 and TRBJ1-3 gives the whole variable domain GAGVSQSPRYKVTKRGQDVALRCDPISGHVSLYWYRQALGQGPEFLTYFNYEAQQDKSGLPNDRFSAERPEGSISTLTIQRTEQRDSAMYRCASSLTGPSGNTIYFGEGSWLTVV.